These 18 T cell receptor beta chains originate from one sample sequenced in a study of control samples from healthy donors and cancer patients. TCRdb's copy holds only in-frame clones and misses some; the assay was immunoSEQ multiplex PCR. The sample lists 45,000 to 55,000 clones, roughly 93% occurring once. Sequenced material: PBMCs. The receptors come from a woman aged 45-65 years with head and neck cancer.

The V call is TRBV15, the J call TRBJ1-5, with a possible D match to TRBD1 (5 bases). With 1 base removed from V and 5 bases from J, the gap between germline ends came to 12 bases. The length of the CDR3 is 15 residues. The V gene's germline CDR1 is LNHNV and CDR2 YYDKDF (reference sequence). CDR3 in amino acids: CATSRGRDDHQPQHF. DNA of the CDR3: TGTGCCACCAGCAGAGGAAGGGACGACCATCAGCCCCAGCATTTT.

The rearrangement links TRBV28 to TRBJ1-5; D perhaps matches TRBD1 (5 bases). The CDR3 runs to 15 residues. V lost 7 bases, J lost 0 bases, and 13 bases lay in between. The germline V gene has CDR1 MDHEN and CDR2 SYDVKM. CDR3 nucleotides: TGTGCCAGCAACGGGTTGACAGTTAGCAATCAGCCCCAGCATTTT. This codes for CASNGLTVSNQPQHF.

The chain carries TRBV10-1 and TRBJ1-1, with a tentative D call TRBD1 (5 bases). This CDR3 spans 14 amino acids. In germline, CDR1 is WNHNN, CDR2 SYGVQD (reference sequence). The V end lost 0 bases, the J end lost 3 bases, and 8 bases lay between the germline ends. The CDR3 region is CASSESGGDTEAFF. CDR3 in DNA: TGCGCCAGCAGTGAGTCGGGAGGGGACACTGAAGCTTTCTTT.

The CDR3 loop reads CASSLANGGGQPQHF. The CDR3 DNA reads TGTGCCAGCAGCTTAGCGAATGGGGGAGGGCAGCCCCAGCATTTT. The rearrangement links TRBV7-9 to TRBJ1-5, with D maybe TRBD1 (5 bases). Per the germline V gene, CDR1 is SEHNR and CDR2 is FQNEAQ (reference sequence). This CDR3 region has 15 residues. The V gene lost 0 bases and the J gene lost 7 bases, with 13 bases spanning the gap.

The rearrangement links TRBV5-1 to TRBJ2-3; either TRBD1 or TRBD2 may supply D (5 bases each). Germline V gene data show CDR1 as SGHRS and CDR2 as YFSETQ. This CDR3 is 17 amino acids long. V dropped 10 bases and J dropped 3 bases, with 27 bases sitting between them. The CDR3 here is CACSAGRAIIETDTQYF. DNA for the CDR3: TGCGCCTGTAGTGCAGGGCGGGCTATCATAGAGACAGATACGCAGTATTTT.

V and J are TRBV28 and TRBJ1-5; possible D gene TRBD1, 6 bases. V was cut by 6 bases and J by 5 bases, with 11 bases left in between. The CDR3 is 13 amino acids. CDR1 is MDHEN and CDR2 is SYDVKM in the germline V gene. The CDR3 region is CASRRGADQPQHF. In DNA, the CDR3 is TGTGCCAGCAGACGGGGGGCAGATCAGCCCCAGCATTTT.

The chain links TRBV2 to TRBJ2-7, with 8 bases fitting TRBD1. This CDR3 is built from 14 residues. CDR1 SNHLY and CDR2 FYNNEI come from the germline V gene. V gave up 7 bases and J gave up 0 bases; unmatched junction bases: 5. The CDR3 region is CASMGTGYSYEQYF. The CDR3 nucleotides are TGTGCCAGCATGGGGACAGGCTACTCCTACGAGCAGTACTTC.

The chain couples TRBV11-2 to TRBJ1-5; no clear D gene. CDR1 SGHAT and CDR2 FQNNGV come from the germline V gene. V was trimmed by 5 bases and J by 6 bases, leaving 11 bases between them. The CDR3 contains 13 residues. CDR3 loop: CASSSGFGQPQHF. DNA for the CDR3: TGTGCCAGCAGCAGCGGATTCGGTCAGCCCCAGCATTTT.

The rearrangement joins TRBV29-1 to TRBJ2-4; a possible D gene is TRBD1 (5 bases). Germline-derived CDR1 and CDR2 are SQVTM and ANQGSEA. CDR3 length equals 11 residues. The V gene lost 8 bases and the J gene lost 7 bases, with 12 bases spanning the gap. The CDR3: CSTKDKNIQYF. The CDR3 bases are TGCAGCACAAAGGACAAGAACATTCAGTACTTC.

The V call is TRBV12-5, the J call TRBJ1-5, with a possible D match to TRBD1 (5 bases). CDR1 and CDR2 from the germline V gene are LGHNT and FRNRAP. This CDR3 spans 14 amino acids. Trimming cost V 6 bases and J 1 base, with 10 bases left between them. The CDR3 DNA follows: TGTGCTAGTGGGGGGCTCGGGAGCAATCAGCCCCAGCATTTT. This translates into CASGGLGSNQPQHF.

The chain couples TRBV27 to TRBJ1-5; 9 bases map to TRBD1. CDR1 and CDR2 from the germline V gene are MNHEY and SMNVEV (reference sequence). V lost 2 bases to trimming and J lost 1 base; unmatched junction nucleotides: 3. The CDR3 loop spans 16 amino acids. The CDR3 loop reads CASSLTGGESNQPQHF. In DNA form, the CDR3 reads TGTGCCAGCAGTTTAACAGGGGGCGAGAGCAATCAGCCCCAGCATTTT.

The chain recombines TRBV25-1 with TRBJ2-1; D unclear. V lost 6 bases, J lost 9 bases, and 12 bases lay in between. There are 12 residues in the CDR3. In germline, CDR1 is MGHDK, CDR2 SYGVNS. The CDR3 is CASSLHLGEQFF. The CDR3 DNA reads TGTGCCAGCAGCCTTCATCTCGGTGAGCAGTTCTTC.

The gene calls are TRBV5-1 and TRBJ1-1; D gene uncertain. V was shortened by 0 bases and J by 0 bases, with 9 bases between the two germline ends. The CDR3 runs to 15 residues. The germline gives CDR1 SGHRS, CDR2 YFSETQ. The CDR3 DNA is TGCGCCAGCAGCTTGGCCGGGGAAATGAACACTGAAGCTTTCTTT. Translating it yields CASSLAGEMNTEAFF.

This clone was recorded once. The chain recombines TRBV3-1 (or the pseudogene TRBV3-2) with TRBJ1-1; TRBD1 might be the D (5 bases). Germline CDR1 LGHDT, CDR2 YNNKEL (reference sequence). CDR3 length: 15 residues. V lost 1 base and J 4 bases, leaving 13 bases between the germline ends. The CDR3 DNA sequence: TGTGCCAGCAGCCAAGTGTGGCAGGGAAGCACTGAAGCTTTCTTT. This encodes CASSQVWQGSTEAFF.

This chain joins TRBV3-1 (or the pseudogene TRBV3-2) and TRBJ2-3; weak D call: TRBD2 (7 bases). This CDR3 comprises 16 residues. The V gene lost 4 bases and the J gene lost 0 bases, with 14 bases spanning the gap. CDR1 is LGHDT, CDR2 YNNKEL, per germline (reference sequence). CDR3 sequence (DNA): TGTGCCAGCAGCCCCCAAGGGGGGGTGAGCACAGATACGCAGTATTTT. As protein: CASSPQGGVSTDTQYF.

This rearrangement joins TRBV15 to TRBJ1-5; the D gene is possibly TRBD1 (5 bases). CDR3 length: 14 residues. CDR1 and CDR2 (germline): LNHNV, YYDKDF (reference sequence). Trimming took 0 bases from V and 7 from J, leaving 10 bases between them. The CDR3 nucleotides are TGTGCCACCAGCAGAGATAGAGGGGAGCAGCCCCAGCATTTT. As protein: CATSRDRGEQPQHF.

The chain has TRBV28 and TRBJ1-5; perhaps TRBD1 as D (6 bases). The CDR3 runs to 13 residues. Germline-derived CDR1 and CDR2 are MDHEN and SYDVKM. With 6 bases removed from V and 4 bases from J, the gap between germline ends came to 10 bases. This chain's CDR3 is CASRPDRNQPQHF. In DNA, the CDR3 is TGTGCCAGCAGACCCGACAGGAATCAGCCCCAGCATTTT.

This chain uses TRBV6-5 with TRBJ1-2, with D uncertain. With 2 bases removed from V and 3 bases from J, the gap between germline ends came to 7 bases. This CDR3 spans 13 amino acids. Germline V gives CDR1 MNHEY, CDR2 SVGAGI. As DNA, the CDR3 is TGTGCCAGCAGTTACACACCAGACTATGGCTACACCTTC. Its translation is CASSYTPDYGYTF.